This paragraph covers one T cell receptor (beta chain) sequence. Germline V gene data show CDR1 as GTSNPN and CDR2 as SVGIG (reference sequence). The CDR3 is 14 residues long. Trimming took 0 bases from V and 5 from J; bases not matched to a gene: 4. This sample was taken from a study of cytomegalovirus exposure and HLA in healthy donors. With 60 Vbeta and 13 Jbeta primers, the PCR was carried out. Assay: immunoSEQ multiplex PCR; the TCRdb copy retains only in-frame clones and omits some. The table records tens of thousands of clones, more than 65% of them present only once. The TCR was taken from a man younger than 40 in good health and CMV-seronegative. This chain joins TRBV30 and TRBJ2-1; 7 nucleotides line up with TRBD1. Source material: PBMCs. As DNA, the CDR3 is TGTGCCTGGAGTGTAGCGGACAGGAACAATGAGCAGTTCTTC. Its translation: CAWSVADRNNEQFF.